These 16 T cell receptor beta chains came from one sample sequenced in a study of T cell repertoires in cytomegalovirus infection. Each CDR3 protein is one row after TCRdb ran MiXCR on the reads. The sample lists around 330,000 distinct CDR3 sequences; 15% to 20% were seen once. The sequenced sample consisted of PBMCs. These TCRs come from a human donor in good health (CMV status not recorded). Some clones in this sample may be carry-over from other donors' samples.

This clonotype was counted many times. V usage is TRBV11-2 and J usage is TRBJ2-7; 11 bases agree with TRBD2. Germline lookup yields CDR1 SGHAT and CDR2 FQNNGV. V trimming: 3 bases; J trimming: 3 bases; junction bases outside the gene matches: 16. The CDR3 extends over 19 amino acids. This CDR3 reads CASSFYTGTSGSQLYEQYF. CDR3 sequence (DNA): TGTGCCAGCAGCTTCTACACCGGGACTAGCGGTAGCCAGCTCTACGAGCAGTACTTC.

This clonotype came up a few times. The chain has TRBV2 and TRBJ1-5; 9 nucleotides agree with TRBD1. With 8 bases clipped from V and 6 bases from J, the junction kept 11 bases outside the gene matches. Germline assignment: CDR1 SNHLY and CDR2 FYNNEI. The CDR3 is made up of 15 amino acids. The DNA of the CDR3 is TGTGCCAGCGGAGGAGGGGACAGGGAACTTCAGCCCCAGCATTTT. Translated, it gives CASGGGDRELQPQHF.

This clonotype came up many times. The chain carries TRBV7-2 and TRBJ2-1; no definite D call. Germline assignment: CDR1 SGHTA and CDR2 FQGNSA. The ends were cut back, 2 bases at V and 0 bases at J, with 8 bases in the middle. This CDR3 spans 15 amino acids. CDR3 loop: CASSLIGSSYNEQFF. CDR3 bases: TGTGCCAGCAGCTTAATTGGCAGCTCCTACAATGAGCAGTTCTTC.

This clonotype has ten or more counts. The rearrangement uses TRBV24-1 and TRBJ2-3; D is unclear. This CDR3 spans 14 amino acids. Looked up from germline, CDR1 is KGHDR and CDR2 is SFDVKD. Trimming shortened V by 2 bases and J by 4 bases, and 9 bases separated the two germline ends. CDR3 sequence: CATSDYRASDTQYF. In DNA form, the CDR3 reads TGTGCCACCAGTGATTATAGGGCTTCAGATACGCAGTATTTT.

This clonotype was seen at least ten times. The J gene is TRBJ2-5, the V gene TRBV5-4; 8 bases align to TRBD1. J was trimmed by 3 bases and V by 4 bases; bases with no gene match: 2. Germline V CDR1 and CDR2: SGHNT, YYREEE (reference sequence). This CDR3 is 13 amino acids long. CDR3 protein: CASSTQGEETQYF. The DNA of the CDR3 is TGTGCCAGCAGCACACAGGGGGAAGAGACCCAGTACTTC. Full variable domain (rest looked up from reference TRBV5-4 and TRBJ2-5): ETGVTQSPTHLIKTRGQQVTLRCSSQSGHNTVSWYQQALGQGPQFIFQYYREEENGRGNFPPRFSGLQFPNYSSELNVNALELDDSALYLCASSTQGEETQYFGPGTRLLVL.

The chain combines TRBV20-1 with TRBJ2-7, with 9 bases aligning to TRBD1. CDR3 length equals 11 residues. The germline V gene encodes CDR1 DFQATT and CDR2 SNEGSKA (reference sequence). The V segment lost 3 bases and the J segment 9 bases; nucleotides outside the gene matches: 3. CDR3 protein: CSASWGQGQYF. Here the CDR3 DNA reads TGCAGTGCTAGTTGGGGACAGGGGCAGTACTTC.

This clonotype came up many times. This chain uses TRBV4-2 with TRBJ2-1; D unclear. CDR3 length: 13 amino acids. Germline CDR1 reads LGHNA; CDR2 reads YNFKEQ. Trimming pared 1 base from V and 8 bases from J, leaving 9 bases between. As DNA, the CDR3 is TGTGCCAGCAGCCAAGGCGAGAGGTATGAGCAGTTCTTC. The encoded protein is CASSQGERYEQFF.

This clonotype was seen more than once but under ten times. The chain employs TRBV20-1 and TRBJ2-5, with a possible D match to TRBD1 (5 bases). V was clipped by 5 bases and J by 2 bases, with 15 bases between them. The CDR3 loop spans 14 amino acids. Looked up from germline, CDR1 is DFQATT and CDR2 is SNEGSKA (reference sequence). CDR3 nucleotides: TGCAGTGCTTCCCCAGGGTGGCGGCAAGAGACCCAGTACTTC. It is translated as CSASPGWRQETQYF.

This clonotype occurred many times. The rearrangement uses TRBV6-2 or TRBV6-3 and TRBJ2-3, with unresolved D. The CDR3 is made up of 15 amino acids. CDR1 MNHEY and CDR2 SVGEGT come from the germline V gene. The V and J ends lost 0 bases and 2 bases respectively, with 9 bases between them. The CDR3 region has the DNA TGTGCCAGCAGTTACTCGCGGCAGAACACAGATACGCAGTATTTT. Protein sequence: CASSYSRQNTDTQYF.

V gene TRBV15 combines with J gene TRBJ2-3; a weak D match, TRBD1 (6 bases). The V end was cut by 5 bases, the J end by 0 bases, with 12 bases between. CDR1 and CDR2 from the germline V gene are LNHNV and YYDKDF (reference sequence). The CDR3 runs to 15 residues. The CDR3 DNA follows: TGTGCCACCAGCCGCAGGACAGTTAGCACAGATACGCAGTATTTT. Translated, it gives CATSRRTVSTDTQYF.

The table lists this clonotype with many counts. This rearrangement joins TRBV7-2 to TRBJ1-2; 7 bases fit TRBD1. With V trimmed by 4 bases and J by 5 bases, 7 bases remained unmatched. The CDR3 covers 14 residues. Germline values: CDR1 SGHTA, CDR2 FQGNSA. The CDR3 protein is CASSSGQRTYGYTF. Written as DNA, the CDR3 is TGTGCCAGCAGCTCGGGACAGCGCACATATGGCTACACCTTC. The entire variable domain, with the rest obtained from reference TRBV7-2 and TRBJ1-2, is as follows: GAGVSQSPSNKVTEKGKDVELRCDPISGHTALYWYRQSLGQGLEFLIYFQGNSAPDKSGLPSDRFSAERTGGSVSTLTIQRTQQEDSAVYLCASSSGQRTYGYTFGSGTRLTVV.

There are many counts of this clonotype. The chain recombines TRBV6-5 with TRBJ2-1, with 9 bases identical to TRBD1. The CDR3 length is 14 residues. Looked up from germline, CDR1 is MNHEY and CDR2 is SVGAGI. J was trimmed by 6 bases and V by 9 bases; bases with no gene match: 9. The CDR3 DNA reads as TGTGCCAGTCAGGGGACAGGGATTGTCAATGAGCAGTTCTTC. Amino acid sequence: CASQGTGIVNEQFF.

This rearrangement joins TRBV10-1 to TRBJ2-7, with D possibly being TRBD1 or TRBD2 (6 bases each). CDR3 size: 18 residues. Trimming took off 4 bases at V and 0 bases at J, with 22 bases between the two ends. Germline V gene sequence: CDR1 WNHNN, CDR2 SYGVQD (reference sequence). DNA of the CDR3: TGCGCCAGCAGTGGAGGGGGGATCGACTTTAAGAGCTCCTACGAGCAGTACTTC. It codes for CASSGGGIDFKSSYEQYF.

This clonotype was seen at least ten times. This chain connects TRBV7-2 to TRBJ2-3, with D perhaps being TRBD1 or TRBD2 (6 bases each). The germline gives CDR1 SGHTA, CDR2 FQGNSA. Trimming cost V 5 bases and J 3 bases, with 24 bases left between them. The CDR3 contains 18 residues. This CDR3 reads CASSQGVGGAPLTDTQYF. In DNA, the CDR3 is TGTGCCAGCAGCCAAGGGGTCGGGGGCGCCCCCCTAACAGATACGCAGTATTTT.

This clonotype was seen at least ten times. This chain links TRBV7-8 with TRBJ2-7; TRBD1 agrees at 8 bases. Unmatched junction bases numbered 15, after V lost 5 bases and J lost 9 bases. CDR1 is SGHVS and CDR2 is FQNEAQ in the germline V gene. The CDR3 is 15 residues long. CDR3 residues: CASSPSQGAKEGQYF. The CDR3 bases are TGTGCCAGCAGCCCTTCGCAGGGGGCGAAGGAGGGGCAGTACTTC.

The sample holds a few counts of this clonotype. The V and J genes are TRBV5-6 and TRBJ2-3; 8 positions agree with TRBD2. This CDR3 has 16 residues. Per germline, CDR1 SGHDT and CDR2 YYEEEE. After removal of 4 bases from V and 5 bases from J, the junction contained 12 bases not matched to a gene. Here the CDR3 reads CASSLKTGGIQDTQYF. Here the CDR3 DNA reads TGTGCCAGCAGCCTGAAAACGGGGGGGATACAAGATACGCAGTATTTT.